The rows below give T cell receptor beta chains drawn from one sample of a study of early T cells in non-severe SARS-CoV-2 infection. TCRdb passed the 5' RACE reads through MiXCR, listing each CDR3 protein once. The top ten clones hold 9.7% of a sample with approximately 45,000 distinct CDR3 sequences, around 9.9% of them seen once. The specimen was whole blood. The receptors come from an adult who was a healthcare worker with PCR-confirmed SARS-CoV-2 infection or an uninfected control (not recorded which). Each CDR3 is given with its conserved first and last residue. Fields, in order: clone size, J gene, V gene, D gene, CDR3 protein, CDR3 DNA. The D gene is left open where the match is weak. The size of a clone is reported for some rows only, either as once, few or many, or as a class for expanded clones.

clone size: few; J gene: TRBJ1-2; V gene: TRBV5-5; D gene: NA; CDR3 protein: CASSLSWELYGYTF; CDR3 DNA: TGTGCCAGCAGCTTGAGTTGGGAACTCTATGGCTACACCTTC
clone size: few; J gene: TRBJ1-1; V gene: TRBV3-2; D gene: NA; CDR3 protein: CASSPYLNTEAFF; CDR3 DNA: TGTGCCAGCAGCCCGTACTTGAACACTGAAGCTTTCTTT
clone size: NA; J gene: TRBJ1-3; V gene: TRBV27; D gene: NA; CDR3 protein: CASQVSAAGSVFKSSGNTIYF; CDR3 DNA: TGTGCCAGTCAAGTTAGCGCCGCAGGGTCCGTGTTTAAAAGCTCTGGAAACACCATATATTTT
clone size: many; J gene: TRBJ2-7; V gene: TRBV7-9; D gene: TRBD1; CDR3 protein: CASSLSDRDEQYF; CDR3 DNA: TGTGCCAGCAGCTTATCCGACAGGGACGAGCAGTACTTC
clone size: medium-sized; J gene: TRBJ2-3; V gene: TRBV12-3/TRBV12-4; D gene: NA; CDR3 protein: CASNDRTRTDTQYF; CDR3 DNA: TGTGCCAGCAACGACAGGACGCGCACAGATACGCAGTATTTT
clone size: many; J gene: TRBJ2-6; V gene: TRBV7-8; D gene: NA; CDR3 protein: CASSLAIRGSTGANVLTF; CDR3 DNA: TGTGCCAGCAGCTTAGCCATTCGGGGTTCTACTGGGGCCAACGTCCTGACTTTC
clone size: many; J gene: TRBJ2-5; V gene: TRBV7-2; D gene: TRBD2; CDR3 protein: CASSLVTSGGETQYF; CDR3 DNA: TGTGCCAGCAGCTTAGTTACTAGCGGGGGAGAGACCCAGTACTTC
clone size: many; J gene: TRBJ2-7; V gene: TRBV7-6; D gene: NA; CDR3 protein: CASSTGTMYEQYF; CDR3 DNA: TGTGCCAGCAGCACCGGGACAATGTACGAGCAGTACTTC
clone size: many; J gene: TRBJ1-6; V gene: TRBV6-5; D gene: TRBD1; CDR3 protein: CASSYSTTGNNSPLHF; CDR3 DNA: TGTGCCAGCAGTTATTCGACGACAGGGAATAATTCACCCCTCCACTTT
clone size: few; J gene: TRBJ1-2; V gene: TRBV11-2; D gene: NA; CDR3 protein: CASSLFGQGYTF; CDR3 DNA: TGTGCCAGCAGCTTATTCGGACAGGGCTACACCTTC
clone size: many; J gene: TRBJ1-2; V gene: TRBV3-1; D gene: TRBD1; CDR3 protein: CASSQMDRGSQDGYTF; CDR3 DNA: TGTGCCAGCAGCCAGATGGACAGGGGGTCTCAGGATGGCTACACCTTC
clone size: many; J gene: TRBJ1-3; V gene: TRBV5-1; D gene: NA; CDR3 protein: CASSLMAATGNTIYF; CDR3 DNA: TGCGCCAGCAGCTTGATGGCAGCAACTGGAAACACCATATATTTT
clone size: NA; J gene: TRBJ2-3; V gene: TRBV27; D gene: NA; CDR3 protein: CASSLLAAPPDTQYF; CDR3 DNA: TGTGCCAGCAGTCTACTAGCCGCCCCCCCAGATACGCAGTATTTT
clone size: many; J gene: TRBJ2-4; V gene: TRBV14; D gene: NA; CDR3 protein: CASSHVRRGSIQYF; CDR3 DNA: TGTGCCAGCAGCCACGTTAGGAGGGGAAGCATTCAGTACTTC
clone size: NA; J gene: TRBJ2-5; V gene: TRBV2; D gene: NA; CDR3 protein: CASTLPRAQETQYF; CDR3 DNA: TGTGCCAGCACGCTTCCCAGGGCTCAAGAGACCCAGTACTTC
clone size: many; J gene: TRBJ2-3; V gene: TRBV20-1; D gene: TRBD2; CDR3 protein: CSARDSGTSTDTQYF; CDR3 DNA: TGCAGTGCTAGGGATAGCGGGACTAGCACAGATACGCAGTATTTT
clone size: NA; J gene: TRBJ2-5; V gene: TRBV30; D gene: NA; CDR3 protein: CAWSTGFEETQYF; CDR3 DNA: TGTGCCTGGAGTACGGGGTTCGAAGAGACCCAGTACTTC
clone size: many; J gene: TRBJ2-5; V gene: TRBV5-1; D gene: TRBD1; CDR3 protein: CASRDREETQYF; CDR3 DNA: TGCGCCAGCAGGGACAGGGAAGAGACCCAGTACTTC
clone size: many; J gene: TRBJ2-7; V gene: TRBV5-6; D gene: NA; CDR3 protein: CASSFVWPGQATYEQYF; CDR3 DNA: TGTGCCAGCAGCTTCGTCTGGCCCGGGCAGGCCACCTACGAGCAGTACTTC
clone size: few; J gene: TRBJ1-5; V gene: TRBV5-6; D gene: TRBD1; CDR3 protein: CASSLRDRPNQPQHF; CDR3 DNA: TGTGCCAGCAGCTTGCGGGACAGGCCGAATCAGCCCCAGCATTTT
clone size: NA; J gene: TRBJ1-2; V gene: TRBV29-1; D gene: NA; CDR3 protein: CSAITGNYGYTF; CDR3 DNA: TGCAGCGCAATCACAGGGAACTATGGCTACACCTTC
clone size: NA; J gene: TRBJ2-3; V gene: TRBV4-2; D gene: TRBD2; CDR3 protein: CASSPTGAAGGKKDTQYF; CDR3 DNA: TGTGCCAGCAGCCCAACCGGCGCGGCGGGGGGAAAAAAAGATACGCAGTATTTT
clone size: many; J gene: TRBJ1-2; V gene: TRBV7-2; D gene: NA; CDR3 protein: CASSLDGYGYTF; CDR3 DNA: TGTGCCAGCAGCTTAGACGGATATGGCTACACCTTC
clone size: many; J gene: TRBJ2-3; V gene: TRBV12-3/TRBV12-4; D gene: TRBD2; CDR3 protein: CASSLASGRTDTQYF; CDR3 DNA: TGTGCCAGCAGTTTAGCTAGCGGGCGCACAGATACGCAGTATTTT
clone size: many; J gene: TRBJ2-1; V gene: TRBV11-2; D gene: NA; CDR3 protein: CASSLGQNEQFF; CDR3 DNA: TGTGCCAGCAGCTTAGGACAGAATGAGCAGTTCTTC
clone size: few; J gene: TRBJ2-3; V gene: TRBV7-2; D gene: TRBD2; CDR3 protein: CASSFTSGGVGTDTQYF; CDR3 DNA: TGTGCCAGCAGCTTCACTAGCGGGGGGGTTGGCACAGATACGCAGTATTTT
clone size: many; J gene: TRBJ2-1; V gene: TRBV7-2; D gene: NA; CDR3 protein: CASSQVWVSYNEQFF; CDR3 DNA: TGTGCCAGCAGCCAGGTTTGGGTCTCCTACAATGAGCAGTTCTTC
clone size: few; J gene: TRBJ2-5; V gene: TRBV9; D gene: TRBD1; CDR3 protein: CASGPGQGRETQYF; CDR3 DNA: TGTGCCAGCGGACCGGGACAGGGGAGAGAGACCCAGTACTTC
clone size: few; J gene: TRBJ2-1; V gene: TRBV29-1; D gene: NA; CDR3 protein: CSVQGFSYNEQFF; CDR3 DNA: TGCAGCGTTCAGGGTTTCTCCTACAATGAGCAGTTCTTC
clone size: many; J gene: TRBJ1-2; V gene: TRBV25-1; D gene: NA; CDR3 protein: CASSEVSGNYGYTF; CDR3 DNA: TGTGCCAGCAGTGAAGTCAGCGGCAACTATGGCTACACCTTC
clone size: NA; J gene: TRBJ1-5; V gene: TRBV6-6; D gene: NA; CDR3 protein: CASSYSSSYQPQHF; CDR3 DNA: TGTGCCAGCAGTTACTCTTCCAGCTATCAGCCCCAGCATTTT
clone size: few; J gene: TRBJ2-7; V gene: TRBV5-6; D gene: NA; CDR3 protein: CASSPGTHRDYEQYF; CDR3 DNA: TGTGCCAGCAGCCCCGGGACGCACCGGGACTACGAGCAGTACTTC
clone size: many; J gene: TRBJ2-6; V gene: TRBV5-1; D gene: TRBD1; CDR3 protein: CASSLGDRALSGANVLTF; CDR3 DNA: TGCGCCAGCAGCTTAGGGGACAGGGCCCTCTCTGGGGCCAACGTCCTGACTTTC
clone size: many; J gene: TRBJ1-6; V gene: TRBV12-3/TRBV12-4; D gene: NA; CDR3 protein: CASRSTQQNSPLHF; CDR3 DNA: TGTGCCAGCAGGTCCACACAGCAGAATTCACCCCTCCACTTT
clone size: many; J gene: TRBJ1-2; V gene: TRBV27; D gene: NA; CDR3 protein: CASSFRGPDSPANYGYTF; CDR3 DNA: TGTGCCAGCAGTTTTAGGGGTCCGGACTCGCCTGCTAACTATGGCTACACCTTC
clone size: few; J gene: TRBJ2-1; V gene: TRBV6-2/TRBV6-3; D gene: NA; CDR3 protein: CASSLDGNPYNEQFF; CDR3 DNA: TGTGCCAGCAGTTTGGACGGAAATCCCTACAATGAGCAGTTCTTC
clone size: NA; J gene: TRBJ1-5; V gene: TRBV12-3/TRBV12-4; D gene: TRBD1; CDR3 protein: CASSWTGRGNSNQPQHF; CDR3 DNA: TGTGCCAGCAGTTGGACAGGTAGGGGGAATAGCAATCAGCCCCAGCATTTT
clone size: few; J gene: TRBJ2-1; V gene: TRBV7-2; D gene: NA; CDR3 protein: CASSFGADEQFF; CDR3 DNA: TGTGCCAGCAGCTTCGGGGCGGATGAGCAGTTCTTC
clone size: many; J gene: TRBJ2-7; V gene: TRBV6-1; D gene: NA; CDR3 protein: CASSEGDRQYF; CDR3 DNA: TGTGCCAGCAGTGAGGGGGACCGGCAGTACTTC
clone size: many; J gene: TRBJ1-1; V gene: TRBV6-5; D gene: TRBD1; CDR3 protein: CASGFQGALNTEAFF; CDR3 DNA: TGTGCCAGCGGCTTCCAGGGGGCCTTGAACACTGAAGCTTTCTTT
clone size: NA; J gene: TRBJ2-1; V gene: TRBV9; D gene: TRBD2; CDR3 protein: CASSGGEGGNEQFF; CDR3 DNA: TGTGCCAGCAGCGGTGGGGAGGGAGGGAATGAGCAGTTCTTC
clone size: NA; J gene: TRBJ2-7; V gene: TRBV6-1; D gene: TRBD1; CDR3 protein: CASIDRAGDEQYF; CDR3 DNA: TGTGCCAGCATTGACAGGGCGGGCGACGAGCAGTACTTC
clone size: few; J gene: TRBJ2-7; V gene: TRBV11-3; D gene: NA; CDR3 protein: CASSFTNSYEQYF; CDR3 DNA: TGTGCCAGCAGCTTTACCAACTCCTACGAGCAGTACTTC
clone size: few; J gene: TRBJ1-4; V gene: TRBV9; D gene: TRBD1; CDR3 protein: CASSVQGAGEKLFF; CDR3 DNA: TGTGCCAGCAGCGTACAGGGGGCAGGAGAAAAACTGTTTTTT
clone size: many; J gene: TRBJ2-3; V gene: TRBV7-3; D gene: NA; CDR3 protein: CASSLGRNTDTQYF; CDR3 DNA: TGTGCCAGCAGCTTAGGCAGGAACACAGATACGCAGTATTTT
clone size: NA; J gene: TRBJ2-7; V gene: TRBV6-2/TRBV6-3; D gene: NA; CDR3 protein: CASRDSGSYEQYF; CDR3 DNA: TGTGCCAGCAGAGACAGTGGTTCCTACGAGCAGTACTTC
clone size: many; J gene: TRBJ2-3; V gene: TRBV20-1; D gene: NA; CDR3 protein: CSASLGDTQYF; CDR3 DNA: TGCAGTGCGTCTTTAGGGGATACGCAGTATTTT
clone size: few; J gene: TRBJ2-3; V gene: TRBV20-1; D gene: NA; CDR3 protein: CSAYTTGTDYTDTQYF; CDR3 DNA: TGCAGTGCCTATACCACCGGGACCGACTACACAGATACGCAGTATTTT
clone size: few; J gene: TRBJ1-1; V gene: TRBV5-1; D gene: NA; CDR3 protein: CASSLERDTEAFF; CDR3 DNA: TGCGCCAGCAGCTTGGAGAGGGACACTGAAGCTTTCTTT